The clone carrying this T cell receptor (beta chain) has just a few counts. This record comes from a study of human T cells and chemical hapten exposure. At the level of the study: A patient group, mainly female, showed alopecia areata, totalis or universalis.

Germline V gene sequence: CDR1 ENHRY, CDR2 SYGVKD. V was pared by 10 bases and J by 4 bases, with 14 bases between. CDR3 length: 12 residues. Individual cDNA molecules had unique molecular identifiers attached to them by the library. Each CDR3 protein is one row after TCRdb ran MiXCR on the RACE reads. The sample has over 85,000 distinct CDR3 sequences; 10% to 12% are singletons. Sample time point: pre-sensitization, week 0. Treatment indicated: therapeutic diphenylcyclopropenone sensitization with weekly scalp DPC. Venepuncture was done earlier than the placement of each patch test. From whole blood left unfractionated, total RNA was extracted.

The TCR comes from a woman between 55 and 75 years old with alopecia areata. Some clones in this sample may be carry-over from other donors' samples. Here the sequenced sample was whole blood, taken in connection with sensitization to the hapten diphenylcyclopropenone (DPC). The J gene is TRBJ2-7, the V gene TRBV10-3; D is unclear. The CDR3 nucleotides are TGTGCCACCCGCAGCGACGAATACGAGCAGTACTTC. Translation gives CATRSDEYEQYF.